This T cell receptor beta chain was documented in a study of immune heterogeneity within non-small cell lung tumors. Study summary: In total, the tumors were 4 squamous cell carcinomas, some ten non-squamous carcinomas and 1 not otherwise specified. Study findings and constraints: Across individual patients, the high-frequency T-cell receptor beta clonotypes were largely distinct. Each patient's tumor sites shared recurring identical dominant CDR3 beta clonotypes, and individual sites also carried their own high-frequency clones.

This clonotype is judged medium-sized. Its antigen is as yet unknown. Bulk tumor genomic DNA was the template, and each sample received 600 to 700 ng. Biopsy collection occurred during surgery, with several far-apart biopsies per primary tumor. The cohort was untreated, with newly diagnosed non-small cell lung cancer undergoing curative surgery. Patients newly diagnosed with non-small cell lung cancer and having curative-intent surgery served as donors. Trimming shortened V by 3 bases and J by 2 bases, and 22 bases separated the two germline ends. CDR1 LNHDA and CDR2 SQIVND come from the germline V gene (reference sequence). The CDR3 has 18 residues. TCR beta CDR3 regions came from multiplex PCR with 32 forward V and 13 reverse J primers. TCRdb itself ran the multiplex PCR reads through MiXCR, one entry per CDR3 protein. The repertoire has 2,000 to 3,000 distinct CDR3 sequences, around a quarter of them found once; the top ten carry roughly 32%.

Input material: lung tumor tissue. The TCR originated in a man over 45 with non-small cell lung cancer. This chain connects TRBV19 to TRBJ1-2, with a tentative D call TRBD1 (6 bases). The CDR3 protein is CASSIQGKDLTWNYGYTF. CDR3 coding DNA: TGTGCCAGTAGTATTCAGGGGAAAGATCTAACTTGGAACTATGGCTACACCTTC.